Listed below are T cell receptor beta chains from one sample, sequenced in a study of high-grade serous ovarian cancer treatment subgroups. Sequencing was performed with immunoSEQ multiplex PCR; in TCRdb, only in-frame clones are kept and a portion is missing. Of 2,500 to 3,500 clones in the sample, around 75% were seen once. The sample was tumor tissue. The source is a human donor with high-grade serous ovarian cancer. CDR3s include the opening cysteine and the closing phenylalanine or tryptophan. Each record gives: clone size, J gene, CDR3 length, V gene, D gene, CDR3 protein, CDR3 DNA. The D gene is left open where the match is weak. The size field is filled for only some rows; it gives once, few, many or a size class.

>-|TRBJ1-1|13|TRBV29-1|-
CSVSPGQNTEAFF
TGCAGCGTTTCACCGGGACAGAACACTGAAGCTTTCTTT
>-|TRBJ2-7|13|TRBV19|-
CASSRLPSYEQYF
TGTGCCAGTAGTCGGCTACCCTCCTACGAGCAGTACTTC
>-|TRBJ2-1|15|TRBV7-2|-
CASSFSGDPYNEQFF
TGTGCCAGCAGCTTTAGCGGCGACCCCTACAATGAGCAGTTCTTC
>-|TRBJ1-2|13|TRBV7-2|-
CASSLGTVYGYTF
TGTGCCAGCAGCTTAGGTACGGTCTATGGCTACACCTTC
>-|TRBJ2-3|16|TRBV9|-
CASSARGVPGEDTQYF
TGTGCCAGCAGCGCGCGAGGGGTCCCCGGAGAAGATACGCAGTATTTT
>-|TRBJ1-1|12|TRBV11-2|-
CASSLENTEAFF
TGTGCCAGCAGCTTAGAAAACACTGAAGCTTTCTTT
>few|TRBJ1-1|11|TRBV11-2|-
CASSEGVTAFF
TGTGCCAGCAGCGAGGGGGTTACAGCTTTCTTT
>-|TRBJ2-5|15|TRBV28|TRBD2
CASSTTSGSPRGQYF
TGTGCCAGCAGTACGACTAGCGGGAGCCCGCGCGGGCAGTACTTC
>-|TRBJ1-1|15|TRBV5-4|TRBD1
CASSTPTGRNTEAFF
TGTGCCAGCAGCACTCCGACAGGGCGCAACACTGAAGCTTTCTTT
>-|TRBJ2-1|17|TRBV11-2|TRBD2
CASSTGLAGVKDNEQFF
TGTGCCAGCAGCACGGGACTAGCGGGAGTAAAGGACAATGAGCAGTTCTTC
>-|TRBJ2-5|12|TRBV5-4|-
CASSLPSETQYF
TGTGCCAGCAGCTTGCCCTCGGAGACCCAGTACTTC
>-|TRBJ2-5|13|TRBV29-1|-
CSVDQGYQETQYF
TGCAGCGTCGATCAGGGGTACCAAGAGACCCAGTACTTC
>-|TRBJ1-5|12|TRBV30|-
CAWATQDQPQHF
TGTGCCTGGGCTACACAGGACCAGCCCCAGCATTTT
>few|TRBJ2-7|14|TRBV7-3|-
CASSPGTVIGEQYF
TGTGCCAGCAGCCCCGGGACTGTAATTGGCGAGCAGTACTTC
>-|TRBJ2-1|13|TRBV19|TRBD2
CASSMGAGGEQFF
TGTGCCAGTAGTATGGGGGCGGGAGGGGAGCAGTTCTTC
>few|TRBJ2-1|13|TRBV2|-
CASSEWQGNEQFF
TGTGCCAGCAGTGAATGGCAGGGGAATGAGCAGTTCTTC
>few|TRBJ2-7|13|TRBV19|-
CASSRLPSYEQYF
TGTGCCAGTAGTCGGCTACCCTCCTACGAGCAGTACTTC